This T cell receptor beta chain is drawn from a study of cytomegalovirus exposure and HLA in healthy donors. General observations from the study: There were some public TCRs occurring in many donors, but most TCR sequences were rare. Accounts indicate the classifier identified cytomegalovirus status with strong specificity and sensitivity. There were a few CMV-associated chains whose specificity for CMV antigens was confirmed in vitro.

Trimming stripped 4 bases from V and 0 bases from J, with 16 bases between. The germline V gene has CDR1 SNHLY and CDR2 FYNNEI. CDR3 length: 16 residues. A remark on this clone: Its antigen remains unidentified.

The repertoire was sequenced with immunoSEQ multiplex PCR; TCRdb's copy has only in-frame clones and lacks some. The repertoire holds approximately 160,000 clones, with about 90% as singletons. The 120-subject validation cohort, separate from the roughly 700-subject first cohort, included the donors. This chain joins TRBV2 and TRBJ2-7, with TRBD2 as a possible D gene (6 bases). The receptor comes from a woman in her twenties or thirties in good health and CMV-seronegative. The sequencing input was PBMCs. The CDR3 loop is CASSAVNTGGSYEQYF. The DNA of the CDR3 is TGTGCCAGCAGTGCAGTAAACACCGGGGGCTCCTACGAGCAGTACTTC.